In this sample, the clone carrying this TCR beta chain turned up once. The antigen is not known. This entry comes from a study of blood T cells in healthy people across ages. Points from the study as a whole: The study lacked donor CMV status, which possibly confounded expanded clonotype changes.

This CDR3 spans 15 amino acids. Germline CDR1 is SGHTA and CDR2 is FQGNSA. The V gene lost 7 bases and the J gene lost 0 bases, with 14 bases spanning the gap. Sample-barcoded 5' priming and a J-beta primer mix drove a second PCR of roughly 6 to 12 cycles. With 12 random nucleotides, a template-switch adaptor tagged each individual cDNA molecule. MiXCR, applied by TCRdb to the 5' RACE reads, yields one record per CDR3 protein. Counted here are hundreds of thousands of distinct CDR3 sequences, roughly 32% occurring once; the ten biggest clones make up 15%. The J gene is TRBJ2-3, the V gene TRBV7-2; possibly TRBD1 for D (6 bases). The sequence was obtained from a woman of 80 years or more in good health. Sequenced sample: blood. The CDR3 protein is CASNPGHLSTDTQYF. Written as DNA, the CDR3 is TGTGCCAGCAACCCGGGACACCTTAGCACAGATACGCAGTATTTT.